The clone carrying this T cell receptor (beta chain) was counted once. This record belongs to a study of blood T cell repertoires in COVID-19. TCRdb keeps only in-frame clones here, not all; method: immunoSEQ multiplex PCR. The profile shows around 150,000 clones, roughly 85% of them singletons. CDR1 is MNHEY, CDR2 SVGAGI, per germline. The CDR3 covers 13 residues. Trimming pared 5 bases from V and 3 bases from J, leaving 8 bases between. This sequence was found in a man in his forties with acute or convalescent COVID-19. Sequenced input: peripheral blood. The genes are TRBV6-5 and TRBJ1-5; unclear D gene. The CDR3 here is CASSISVNQPQHF. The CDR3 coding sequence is TGTGCCAGCAGTATTTCAGTCAATCAGCCCCAGCATTTT.